What follows describes a single T cell receptor (beta chain). Germline V CDR1 and CDR2: MNHEY, SMNVEV (reference sequence). There are 13 residues in the CDR3. The ends were cut back, 5 bases at V and 8 bases at J, with 13 bases in the middle. The data belong to a study of blood T cell repertoires in COVID-19. Study-level background: The samples span acute and convalescent COVID-19 from the United States, Italy and Spain. PBMCs, B-cell-depleted T cells, or T cells provided the cDNA or gDNA that made up the material.

Produced via immunoSEQ multiplex PCR; TCRdb's table is partial and in-frame only. The repertoire holds some 40,000 clones, just over 90% seen once, with about 0.34% in the top ten. This clonotype was sampled from a man aged 50 to 60 with COVID-19, enrolled during active disease. Sequencing was performed on peripheral blood. V and J are TRBV27 and TRBJ2-1; D not resolved. The CDR3 loop is CASSPLVTDEQFF. The CDR3 DNA follows: TGTGCCAGCAGTCCGCTTGTTACGGATGAGCAGTTCTTC.